The next 3 T cell receptor beta chains were all read from a single sample in a study of spatial heterogeneity in lung cancer. Notes on the study in general: Counts of expanded intratumoral alpha and beta TCRs tracked tumor mutation counts.

Time point noted: sample taken at primary tumor resection. TCRdb called the 5' RACE reads again in MiXCR, with one record for every CDR3 protein. The top ten hold roughly 6.6% of the sample, which has under 3,000 distinct CDR3 sequences, less than 20% seen once. No antigen is known for these receptors. The sequencing used lung tumor tissue, collected at surgery. All receptors derive from a female donor with early-stage non-small cell lung cancer.

This clonotype has ten or more counts. This sequence joins TRBV5-1 and TRBJ2-5; D is perhaps TRBD2 (6 bases). Trimming left V 1 base short and J 4 bases short, with 8 bases between. This CDR3 is built from 13 residues. Germline V CDR1 and CDR2: SGHRS, YFSETQ. The CDR3 region has the DNA TGCGCCAGCAGCTTGTTTAGCGGAGAGACCCAGTACTTC. This sequence encodes CASSLFSGETQYF.

This clonotype is termed medium-sized (0.01 to 0.1%). The rearrangement joins TRBV7-8 to TRBJ2-7; a possible D gene is TRBD2 (5 bases). The V gene's germline CDR1 is SGHVS and CDR2 FQNEAQ. The CDR3 runs to 12 residues. Trimming pared 5 bases from V and 3 bases from J, leaving 8 bases between. The CDR3 reads CASSPGLYEQYF. In DNA, the CDR3 is TGTGCCAGCAGCCCCGGACTCTACGAGCAGTACTTC.

Details on this clonotype: The conserved phenylalanine or tryptophan normally closing the CDR3 is absent here, so this likely arose from a read error. The chain combines TRBV7-3 with TRBJ2-3; 7 bases align to TRBD2. Germline V gives CDR1 SGHTA, CDR2 FQGTGA. With V trimmed by 6 bases and J by 4 bases, 7 bases remained unmatched. This CDR3 is built from 14 residues. The CDR3 coding sequence is TGTGCCAGCAGTTACGCTAGCGGTGCAGATACGCAGTATTCT. Amino acids: CASSYASGADTQYS.